This entry concerns a single T cell receptor (beta chain). The data derive from a study of blood T cell repertoires in COVID-19. About the research overall: Sites across the United States, Italy and Spain contributed samples from acute and convalescent COVID-19.

Between the trimmed V and J ends, which lost 0 bases and 4 bases, there was a span of 9 bases. Germline CDR1 is SGHAT and CDR2 is FQNNGV. This CDR3 comprises 14 residues. Per the authors' pipeline: Counts of nucleated cells, estimated from reference gene primer amplification, were obtained. TCRdb's copy holds only in-frame clones and misses some; the assay was immunoSEQ multiplex PCR. V and J calls plus clone size are reproduced from that table; the DNA served to infer D and trimming. This table holds 55,000 to 75,000 clones, roughly 86% found once. This TCR derives from a man aged 50-59 years with active COVID-19. The sample was peripheral blood. The chain links TRBV11-2 to TRBJ1-2; tentative D call: TRBD1 (6 bases). The CDR3 nucleotides are TGTGCCAGCAGCTTAGATGGGGGCTCCTATGGCTACACCTTC. Protein product: CASSLDGGSYGYTF.